The 22 T cell receptor beta chains reported below all come from one sample, sequenced in a study of cytomegalovirus exposure and HLA in healthy donors. Both 60 Vbeta primers and 13 Jbeta primers went into the PCR. This table comes from immunoSEQ multiplex PCR, and its TCRdb copy is limited to in-frame clones, with some not included. This repertoire shows 200,000 to 250,000 clones, 77% found once; its top ten account for less than 3.5%. Sequenced material: PBMCs. The receptor source for this set is a woman aged 55-69 years in good health and CMV-seropositive.

The V gene is TRBV5-8, the J gene TRBJ2-1; 9 positions agree with TRBD1. This CDR3 comprises 19 residues. CDR1 SGHTS and CDR2 YDEGEE come from the germline V gene. V shed 4 bases, J shed 0 bases, and the junction held 14 bases outside the gene matches. The CDR3 DNA reads as TGTGCCAGCAGCCGGCGGGACAGGGTTTTCGCAAGCTCCTACAATGAGCAGTTCTTC. Translating gives CASSRRDRVFASSYNEQFF. The variable domain in full, completed from reference TRBV5-8 and TRBJ2-1, reads EAGVTQSPTHLIKTRGQQATLRCSPISGHTSVYWYQQALGLGLQFLLWYDEGEERNRGNFPPRFSGRQFPNYSSELNVNALELEDSALYLCASSRRDRVFASSYNEQFFGPGTRLTVL.

This chain uses TRBV6-1 with TRBJ2-7; 8 bases fit TRBD1. V lost 2 bases and J lost 11; bases outside the gene matches: 8. The CDR3 is made up of 13 amino acids. The V gene's germline CDR1 is MNHNS and CDR2 SASEGT. The CDR3 sequence: CASSEIDRGREYF. CDR3 sequence (DNA): TGTGCCAGCAGTGAAATAGACAGGGGTCGTGAGTACTTC.

The chain employs TRBV5-1 and TRBJ2-1, with 14 bases matching TRBD2. The CDR3 totals 15 residues. Germline V gene lookup returns CDR1 SGHRS and CDR2 YFSETQ. After removal of 4 bases from V and 8 bases from J, the junction contained 5 bases not matched to a gene. The CDR3, as DNA: TGCGCCAGCAGCGGGGGACTAGCGGGAGTTGATGAGCAGTTCTTC. This encodes CASSGGLAGVDEQFF.

This clone was counted a few times. The chain carries TRBV15 and TRBJ1-3; tentative D call: TRBD1 (6 bases). CDR3 size: 15 residues. V was cut by 6 bases and J by 3 bases, with 15 bases left in between. Looked up from germline, CDR1 is LNHNV and CDR2 is YYDKDF (reference sequence). The DNA for the CDR3 is TGTGCCACCAGTACGGACAGCCTTATTGGAAACACCATATATTTT. This gives the protein CATSTDSLIGNTIYF.

J is TRBJ2-3 and V is TRBV5-1, with D possibly being TRBD1 (6 bases). V lost 5 bases, J lost 3 bases, and 7 bases lay in between. The CDR3 runs 12 residues. Germline V gene sequence: CDR1 SGHRS, CDR2 YFSETQ. CDR3 region: CASRRGTDTQYF. In DNA, the CDR3 is TGCGCCAGCAGAAGGGGGACAGATACGCAGTATTTT. The full variable domain, rest sourced from reference TRBV5-1 and TRBJ2-3, is KAGVTQTPRYLIKTRGQQVTLSCSPISGHRSVSWYQQTPGQGLQFLFEYFSETQRNKGNFPGRFSGRQFSNSRSEMNVSTLELGDSALYLCASRRGTDTQYFGPGTRLTVL.

The chain uses TRBV18 and TRBJ2-3, with 9 bases identical to TRBD2. CDR1 and CDR2 (germline): KGHSH, LQKENI. The CDR3 extends over 15 amino acids. After removal of 4 bases from V and 0 bases from J, the junction contained 2 bases not matched to a gene. CDR3 protein: CASSRAGGSTDTQYF. CDR3 coding DNA: TGTGCCAGCTCACGCGCGGGGGGGAGCACAGATACGCAGTATTTT.

Here the CDR3 reads CASSASLGEQFF. CDR3 nucleotides: TGTGCCAGCAGTGCCTCACTAGGTGAGCAGTTCTTC. This chain connects TRBV6-4 to TRBJ2-1; possibly TRBD2 for D (5 bases). Trimming removed 4 bases at V and 9 bases at J, with 10 bases between. The CDR3 has 12 residues. Looked up from germline, CDR1 is MRHNA and CDR2 is SNTAGT.

This clone was seen a single time. The rearrangement uses TRBV6-1 and TRBJ1-2; possible D gene TRBD1, 6 bases. CDR3 length: 15 amino acids. V lost 0 bases and J lost 8, with 16 bases in between. Germline loops: CDR1 MNHNS, CDR2 SASEGT. The CDR3 nucleotides are TGTGCCAGCAGTGAAGCAGGGGGGGGACTAGGGGGCTACACCTTC. This encodes CASSEAGGGLGGYTF.

This clone was found a few times. The genes are TRBV19 and TRBJ1-5; D uncertain. The V and J ends lost 6 bases and 3 bases respectively, with 12 bases between them. The CDR3 spans 14 residues. CDR1 LNHDA and CDR2 SQIVND come from the germline V gene (reference sequence). The CDR3 protein is CASRPGSFNQPQHF. The CDR3 bases are TGTGCCAGTAGGCCCGGGTCCTTCAATCAGCCCCAGCATTTT.

The genes are TRBV29-1 and TRBJ1-1; no clear D gene. The V end was cut by 4 bases, the J end by 0 bases, with 9 bases between. From germline, CDR1 is SQVTM and CDR2 ANQGSEA. The CDR3 loop spans 13 amino acids. CDR3 coding DNA: TGCAGCGTTGTATCGGTTTTGAACACTGAAGCTTTCTTT. Translated: CSVVSVLNTEAFF.

This clone appeared a few times. The rearrangement joins TRBV6-5 to TRBJ1-2; D perhaps matches TRBD1 (6 bases). The V gene lost 4 bases and the J gene lost 4 bases, with 13 bases spanning the gap. This CDR3 has 14 residues. Germline CDR1 MNHEY, CDR2 SVGAGI. In nucleotides, the CDR3 is TGTGCCAGCAGTTCACCAGGGGAAGTCTATGGCTACACCTTC. This translates into CASSSPGEVYGYTF.

The chain combines TRBV30 with TRBJ2-7; 8 bases are a match to TRBD2. Unmatched junction bases numbered 6, after V lost 0 bases and J lost 2 bases. The CDR3 totals 15 residues. Germline V gives CDR1 GTSNPN, CDR2 SVGIG (reference sequence). CDR3 region: CAWSVGGGTTYEQYF. The DNA for the CDR3 is TGTGCCTGGAGTGTGGGCGGGGGGACCACCTACGAGCAGTACTTC.

CDR3 loop: CASSRTHTPETQYF. CDR3 nucleotide sequence: TGTGCCAGCAGCCGGACTCATACCCCAGAGACCCAGTACTTC. The rearrangement links TRBV2 to TRBJ2-5; D possibly corresponds to TRBD2 (5 bases). The V end was cut by 6 bases, the J end by 4 bases, with 15 bases between. The CDR3 runs to 14 residues. The germline CDR1 and CDR2 sequences are SNHLY and FYNNEI.

The genes are TRBV6-1 and TRBJ2-4, with 8 bases matching TRBD1. The CDR3 extends over 15 amino acids. Losses at the gene ends were 2 bases for V and 4 bases for J; bases not matched to a gene: 4. Per the germline V gene, CDR1 is MNHNS and CDR2 is SASEGT. CDR3 nucleotides: TGTGCCAGCAGTGAACCGGGACAGGTAAAAAACATTCAGTACTTC. This gives the protein CASSEPGQVKNIQYF.

This sequence joins TRBV30 and TRBJ2-2; D unresolved. The V gene's germline CDR1 is GTSNPN and CDR2 SVGIG (reference sequence). This CDR3 contains 14 residues. Trimming stripped 2 bases from V and 5 bases from J, with 12 bases between. The CDR3 region has the DNA TGTGCCTGGAGTCCTTTCACAATGACCGGGGAGCTGTTTTTT. Residues: CAWSPFTMTGELFF.

V usage is TRBV28 and J usage is TRBJ2-7; weak D call: TRBD1 (6 bases). This CDR3 contains 11 residues. Looked up from germline, CDR1 is MDHEN and CDR2 is SYDVKM. The germline V and J ends were trimmed by 10 bases and 4 bases, with 11 bases remaining between them. CDR3 sequence reads: CANGRGYEQYF. The CDR3 nucleotides are TGTGCCAACGGAAGGGGGTACGAGCAGTACTTC.

The genes are TRBV5-1 and TRBJ2-1, with no clear D. This CDR3 has 12 residues. With 3 bases removed from V and 9 bases from J, the gap between germline ends came to 10 bases. Germline CDR1 SGHRS, CDR2 YFSETQ. The CDR3 DNA reads as TGCGCCAGCAGCTCCCATCCCAGTGAGCAGTTCTTC. Its translation: CASSSHPSEQFF.

This clone was recorded once. This chain links TRBV5-1 with TRBJ1-1; 8 nucleotides line up with TRBD1. The CDR3 is made up of 13 amino acids. Germline lookup yields CDR1 SGHRS and CDR2 YFSETQ. After removal of 0 bases from V and 11 bases from J, the junction contained 6 bases not matched to a gene. The CDR3 coding sequence is TGCGCCAGCAGCTTGGAAGCGACAGGGGTTGCTTTCTTT. This gives the protein CASSLEATGVAFF.

The chain carries TRBV6-6 and TRBJ1-4; D is unclear. CDR3 length: 13 amino acids. Germline assignment: CDR1 MNHNY and CDR2 SVGAGI (reference sequence). V was clipped by 8 bases and J by 2 bases, with 9 bases between them. The CDR3 DNA reads TGTGCCAGCCTAGGCACGACTAATGAAAAACTGTTTTTT. It specifies CASLGTTNEKLFF.

This clone was seen only a few times. V gene TRBV4-1 combines with J gene TRBJ2-7, with TRBD2 matching 11 bases. V lost 3 bases to trimming and J lost 2 bases; unmatched junction nucleotides: 6. The germline V gene encodes CDR1 MGHRA and CDR2 YSYEKL. CDR3 size: 16 residues. CDR3 protein: CASSQIPGLAAYEQYF. Here the CDR3 DNA reads TGCGCCAGCAGCCAGATCCCGGGACTAGCGGCCTACGAGCAGTACTTC.

A single count supports this clone. The CDR3 here is CASSLDQGSRYF. For the CDR3, the DNA is TGCGCCAGCAGCTTGGATCAGGGGTCCCGGTACTTC. The gene calls are TRBV5-1 and TRBJ2-4; TRBD1 might be the D (6 bases). The CDR3 runs to 12 residues. The ends were cut back, 0 bases at V and 15 bases at J, with 13 bases in the middle. Germline loops: CDR1 SGHRS, CDR2 YFSETQ.

The chain combines TRBV7-8 with TRBJ1-2; TRBD1 agrees at 10 bases. The CDR3 loop spans 16 amino acids. After removal of 4 bases from V and 6 bases from J, the junction contained 11 bases not matched to a gene. Germline CDR1 reads SGHVS; CDR2 reads FQNEAQ. The CDR3 nucleotides are TGTGCCAGCAGCTCCACTACCCGGGACAGGGGTAATGGCTACACCTTC. Its protein product is CASSSTTRDRGNGYTF.